This T cell receptor (beta chain) was sequenced during a study of CD8 T cells in ankylosing spondylitis. V shed 5 bases and J 2 bases; nucleotides not matched to a gene: 3. CDR1 is MNHEY and CDR2 is SVGEGT in the germline V gene. The CDR3 extends over 16 amino acids. TCRdb analysed the 5' RACE reads with MiXCR anew, one entry per CDR3 protein. The data contain fewer than 400,000 distinct CDR3 sequences, approximately 20% of them singletons. This clonotype has only a few counts. Its antigen remains unidentified. Findings of the study overall: Characteristic of ankylosing spondylitis blood, it appeared, was a TCR beta motif comprising roughly 8 highly homologous variants. Matched synovial fluid from ankylosing spondylitis patients was reported to be enriched for disease-linked clones. In synovial fluid and blood from reactive arthritis, some motif variants were previously reported.

The clonotype originates from a male donor with ankylosing spondylitis. Sequenced sample: blood, either unsorted or a sorted T cell fraction (not recorded which). J is TRBJ2-2 and V is TRBV6-2 or TRBV6-3; 12 nucleotides line up with TRBD2. The CDR3 nucleotides read TGTGCCAGCAGTCGGACTAGCGGGGCTAACACCGGGGAGCTGTTTTTT. This sequence encodes CASSRTSGANTGELFF.